Presented here are 19 T cell receptor beta chains from one specimen sequenced in a study of blood T cell repertoires in COVID-19. Generated by immunoSEQ multiplex PCR, the TCRdb table keeps only in-frame clones and is missing some. The table includes about 380,000 clones, around 92% detected once. Sequences were obtained from peripheral blood. The receptors shown here come from a man aged 40-50 years with acute or convalescent COVID-19.

V gene TRBV11-3 combines with J gene TRBJ2-3, with D possibly being TRBD1 (6 bases). The CDR3 loop spans 15 amino acids. Trimming took off 1 base at V and 3 bases at J, with 11 bases between the two ends. The germline V gene has CDR1 SGHNT and CDR2 YENEEA. The CDR3 sequence: CASSLGQGYTDTQYF. The CDR3 nucleotides are TGTGCCAGCAGCTTAGGGCAGGGGTATACAGATACGCAGTATTTT.

V gene TRBV28 combines with J gene TRBJ1-1; maybe TRBD1 (5 bases). In germline, CDR1 is MDHEN, CDR2 SYDVKM. This CDR3 spans 14 amino acids. The V end lost 3 bases, the J end lost 0 bases, and 8 bases lay between the germline ends. CDR3 in amino acids: CASSFAGMNTEAFF. CDR3 in DNA: TGTGCCAGCAGTTTTGCAGGGATGAACACTGAAGCTTTCTTT. The variable domain in full, completed from reference TRBV28 and TRBJ1-1, reads DVKVTQSSRYLVKRTGEKVFLECVQDMDHENMFWYRQDPGLGLRLIYFSYDVKMKEKGDIPEGYSVSREKKERFSLILESASTNQTSMYLCASSFAGMNTEAFFGQGTRLTVV.

The rearrangement uses TRBV9 and TRBJ2-3; 12 bases are shared with TRBD2. The CDR3 is made up of 18 amino acids. Germline loops: CDR1 SGDLS, CDR2 YYNGEE. J gave up 4 bases and V 0 bases, and 9 bases lay outside the gene matches. CDR3 DNA sequence: TGTGCCAGCAGCGTAGGATTGGTGACTAGCGGGAGCGCAGATACGCAGTATTTT. Protein: CASSVGLVTSGSADTQYF.

The chain uses TRBV5-5 and TRBJ1-6; 11 bases line up with TRBD1. The germline V gene encodes CDR1 SGHKS and CDR2 YYEKEE (reference sequence). J lost 9 bases, V lost 3 bases, and 8 bases had no gene match. The CDR3 covers 16 residues. This chain's CDR3 is CASSSTSDRGRSPLHF. CDR3 in DNA: TGTGCCAGCAGCTCCACCTCGGACAGGGGGCGTTCACCCCTCCACTTT.

The V and J genes are TRBV10-2 and TRBJ2-1; 10 positions agree with TRBD1. The trim removed 10 bases at V and 8 bases at J, leaving 8 bases unmatched. Germline CDR1 reads WSHSY; CDR2 reads SAAADI. The CDR3 totals 13 residues. CDR3 loop: CAIRTGGLYEQFF. The CDR3, as DNA: TGCGCCATCCGGACAGGGGGACTATATGAGCAGTTCTTC.

This chain joins TRBV29-1 and TRBJ1-1; D not resolved. Germline loops: CDR1 SQVTM, CDR2 ANQGSEA. The CDR3 spans 11 residues. Between the trimmed V and J ends, which lost 4 bases and 4 bases, there was a span of 7 bases. This chain's CDR3 is CSVVGGTEAFF. The DNA for the CDR3 is TGCAGCGTTGTCGGTGGCACTGAAGCTTTCTTT.

This clone was found once. The chain couples TRBV5-5 to TRBJ2-5; the match to TRBD1 covers 7 bases. The CDR3 contains 14 residues. CDR1 and CDR2 (germline): SGHKS, YYEKEE (reference sequence). The V and J ends lost 3 bases and 3 bases, in that order; junction bases with no gene match: 5. The CDR3 DNA is TGTGCCAGCAGCTCAACCGGGACAGAAGAGACCCAGTACTTC. It encodes CASSSTGTEETQYF.

This rearrangement joins TRBV15 to TRBJ1-2; D gene unclear. The CDR3 sequence is 14 residues long. V was cut by 1 base and J by 6 bases, with 12 bases left in between. Per germline, CDR1 LNHNV and CDR2 YYDKDF (reference sequence). The CDR3 DNA reads TGTGCCACCAGCAGAGTTGAGACAATGAATGGCTACACCTTC. Its translation: CATSRVETMNGYTF.

The gene calls are TRBV10-2 and TRBJ2-1, with a possible D match to TRBD2 (5 bases). The V end lost 1 base, the J end lost 7 bases, and 17 bases lay between the germline ends. This CDR3 has 16 residues. Looked up from germline, CDR1 is WSHSY and CDR2 is SAAADI. This CDR3 is CASSEFASRFKNEQFF. In DNA form, the CDR3 reads TGCGCCAGCAGTGAGTTCGCTAGCCGGTTCAAAAATGAGCAGTTCTTC.

The chain is built from TRBV25-1 and TRBJ1-5; a possible D gene is TRBD1 (6 bases). Trimming took off 6 bases at V and 4 bases at J, with 16 bases between the two ends. In germline, CDR1 is MGHDK, CDR2 SYGVNS. CDR3 length equals 15 residues. The CDR3 sequence is CASSMGARGNQPQHF. The CDR3, as DNA: TGTGCCAGCAGCATGGGGGCAAGAGGGAATCAGCCCCAGCATTTT.

J is TRBJ1-1 and V is TRBV6-4; TRBD1 might be the D (5 bases). Germline CDR1 MRHNA, CDR2 SNTAGT. Trimming cost V 5 bases and J 9 bases, with 10 bases left between them. This CDR3 has 11 amino acids. This chain's CDR3 is CASSWGRKAFF. The CDR3 DNA reads TGTGCCAGCAGTTGGGGGAGGAAAGCTTTCTTT.

V is TRBV19 and J is TRBJ1-6; tentatively, D is TRBD1 (6 bases). The V gene lost 4 bases and the J gene lost 7 bases, with 17 bases spanning the gap. The CDR3 runs to 16 residues. Germline V gives CDR1 LNHDA, CDR2 SQIVND (reference sequence). Written as DNA, the CDR3 is TGTGCCAGTAGTAATTTCCGGGACAACCCCAATTCACCCCTCCACTTT. Translating gives CASSNFRDNPNSPLHF.

V is TRBV3-1 (or the pseudogene TRBV3-2) and J is TRBJ2-7; D gene ambiguous. Germline CDR1 and CDR2: LGHDT and YNNKEL (reference sequence). Trimming removed 4 bases from V and 0 bases from J, with 10 bases in between. This CDR3 is built from 14 residues. CDR3 DNA sequence: TGTGCCAGCAGCCCCCCTTCGGGCTCCTACGAGCAGTACTTC. Its translation: CASSPPSGSYEQYF.

CDR3 sequence (DNA): TGTGCCAGCAGTGAACATCCGTTGGCAGGGGGTATCTATGGCTACACCTTC. It encodes CASSEHPLAGGIYGYTF. The genes are TRBV2 and TRBJ1-2, with TRBD1 matching over 7 bases. J gave up 4 bases and V 2 bases, and 13 bases lay outside the gene matches. The CDR3 is 17 residues long. Per the germline V gene, CDR1 is SNHLY and CDR2 is FYNNEI.

The chain combines TRBV7-3 with TRBJ2-3, with a weak D call TRBD1 (5 bases). The germline CDR1 and CDR2 sequences are SGHTA and FQGTGA. CDR3 length: 17 residues. Trimming cost V 1 base and J 1 base, with 15 bases left between them. The CDR3 protein is CASSLNRARVGTDTQYF. Written as DNA, the CDR3 is TGTGCCAGCAGCTTAAATCGGGCCAGGGTAGGCACAGATACGCAGTATTTT.

The chain uses TRBV9 and TRBJ1-2; D may be TRBD1 (5 bases). Germline values: CDR1 SGDLS, CDR2 YYNGEE. This CDR3 comprises 15 residues. V was cut by 6 bases and J by 0 bases, with 15 bases left in between. Written as DNA, the CDR3 is TGTGCCAGCACCCGCCAGGGCCAAGCTAACTATGGCTACACCTTC. The encoded protein is CASTRQGQANYGYTF.

V gene TRBV5-1 combines with J gene TRBJ1-1, with D possibly being TRBD1 (5 bases). The CDR3 spans 17 residues. V was pared by 1 base and J by 0 bases, with 16 bases between. Germline assignment: CDR1 SGHRS and CDR2 YFSETQ. For the CDR3, the DNA is TGCGCCAGCAGCTTGTCGCGGGGGAATCTCATGAACACTGAAGCTTTCTTT. This encodes CASSLSRGNLMNTEAFF.

The rearrangement links TRBV24-1 to TRBJ2-2; D is possibly TRBD1 (6 bases). Looked up from germline, CDR1 is KGHDR and CDR2 is SFDVKD. CDR3 length equals 17 residues. V lost 3 bases, J lost 5 bases, and 18 bases lay in between. This CDR3 is CATSDPGASFRTGELFF. The CDR3 bases are TGTGCCACCAGTGATCCAGGGGCTTCATTTCGGACCGGGGAGCTGTTTTTT.

The chain is built from TRBV9 and TRBJ2-7; TRBD2 aligns across 7 bases. Trimming cost V 0 bases and J 3 bases; bases outside gene matches: 9. The germline V gene encodes CDR1 SGDLS and CDR2 YYNGEE. The CDR3 is made up of 16 amino acids. This CDR3 reads CASSVGSGTIDYEQYF. CDR3 DNA sequence: TGTGCCAGCAGCGTAGGGTCCGGGACTATAGACTACGAGCAGTACTTC.